The present entry profiles one TCR beta chain with its context. Its antigen is currently unknown. The sample is drawn from a study of CXCR3-negative and CXCR3-positive naive CD8 T cells. The CDR3 has 12 residues. Each TRB cDNA library was prepared by 5' RACE (with UMI labels). Reprocessing the 5' RACE reads, TCRdb reports a single entry for every CDR3 protein and omits DNA. This sample's table reports some 130,000 distinct CDR3 sequences. Regarding the study as a whole: In naive cells, CXCR3-negative and CXCR3-positive subsets had similar TRBV-TRBJ usage; memory cells differed.

The sequencing sample was made of naive CXCR3- CD8+ T cells from blood. The subset was: CD45RO-CCR7+CD27+CD95- naive CD8+ T cells lacking CXCR3 (TNR3-). The TCR sequence derives from a human donor in good health. Some clones in this sample may be carry-over from other donors' samples. V and J are TRBV21-1 and TRBJ2-7; with no DNA, the TCRdb D assignment of TRBD2 cannot be verified. TRBV21-1 is a pseudogene locus. The CDR3 reads CAGRLTSCEQYF.